These 16 T cell receptor beta chains were sequenced from one sample in a study of blood T cell repertoires in COVID-19. Sequencing was performed with immunoSEQ multiplex PCR; in TCRdb, only in-frame clones are kept and a portion is missing. The sample contains around 130,000 clones, 82% of which appear only once. What was sequenced was peripheral blood. The source is a woman older than 75 with acute or convalescent COVID-19.

V gene TRBV19 combines with J gene TRBJ1-1; the D is unclear. The germline gives CDR1 LNHDA, CDR2 SQIVND (reference sequence). Trimming cost V 0 bases and J 1 base, with 9 bases left between them. The CDR3 has 15 residues. CDR3 in amino acids: CASSIDPGGNTEAFF. The CDR3 coding sequence is TGTGCCAGTAGTATAGATCCGGGAGGGAACACTGAAGCTTTCTTT.

The DNA for the CDR3 is TGTGCCAGCAGTAGACAGGGTAACACTGAAGCTTTCTTT. Translation gives CASSRQGNTEAFF. The chain joins TRBV6-5 to TRBJ1-1, with 7 bases identical to TRBD1. Per the germline V gene, CDR1 is MNHEY and CDR2 is SVGAGI. There are 13 residues in the CDR3. J lost 2 bases, V lost 5 bases, and 2 bases had no gene match.

This rearrangement joins TRBV29-1 to TRBJ1-2, with TRBD1 matching 7 bases. CDR1 is SQVTM and CDR2 is ANQGSEA in the germline V gene. There are 11 residues in the CDR3. V lost 6 bases and J lost 5; bases outside the gene matches: 3. CDR3 amino acids: CSVGQMYGYTF. In nucleotides, the CDR3 is TGCAGCGTGGGACAGATGTATGGCTACACCTTC. Drawing the rest from reference TRBV29-1 and TRBJ1-2, the complete variable domain is SAVISQKPSRDICQRGTSLTIQCQVDSQVTMMFWYRQQPGQSLTLIATANQGSEATYESGFVIDKFPISRPNLTFSTLTVSNMSPEDSSIYLCSVGQMYGYTFGSGTRLTVV.

J is TRBJ2-7 and V is TRBV4-2; TRBD2 matches 8 bases. The germline V gene has CDR1 LGHNA and CDR2 YNFKEQ. V dropped 0 bases and J dropped 0; count of bases not matched to a gene: 25. There are 23 residues in the CDR3. The CDR3 loop reads CASSQDGVIAGILGHLSSYEQYF. CDR3 nucleotide sequence: TGTGCCAGCAGCCAAGATGGGGTAATAGCGGGGATTCTGGGACACCTTAGCTCCTACGAGCAGTACTTC.

This chain links TRBV5-1 with TRBJ2-5; TRBD1 aligns across 8 bases. V was clipped by 1 base and J by 13 bases; unmatched bases: 15. There are 15 residues in the CDR3. Germline V gene data show CDR1 as SGHRS and CDR2 as YFSETQ. The CDR3: CASSLRGQAASRSYF. CDR3 DNA: TGCGCCAGCAGCTTGAGGGGACAGGCCGCGAGTAGGTCGTACTTC. Filled out from reference TRBV5-1 and TRBJ2-5, the complete variable domain reads KAGVTQTPRYLIKTRGQQVTLSCSPISGHRSVSWYQQTPGQGLQFLFEYFSETQRNKGNFPGRFSGRQFSNSRSEMNVSTLELGDSALYLCASSLRGQAASRSYFGPGTRLLVL.

The rearrangement links TRBV5-1 to TRBJ1-4, with TRBD1 as a possible D gene (5 bases). The germline V gene has CDR1 SGHRS and CDR2 YFSETQ. This CDR3 is 14 amino acids long. Trimming took 0 bases from V and 4 from J, leaving 7 bases between them. The DNA of the CDR3 is TGCGCCAGCAGCTTGGCAGGGAATAATGAAAAACTGTTTTTT. As protein: CASSLAGNNEKLFF.

This chain joins TRBV18 and TRBJ2-3, with TRBD2 as a possible D gene (6 bases). The germline V and J ends were trimmed by 3 bases and 5 bases, with 12 bases remaining between them. This CDR3 is 14 amino acids long. Germline V gene lookup returns CDR1 KGHSH and CDR2 LQKENI. CDR3 residues: CASSPVGRGDTQYF. The CDR3 DNA sequence: TGTGCCAGCTCACCCGTCGGGAGAGGAGATACGCAGTATTTT. The full variable domain, its missing parts supplied by reference TRBV18 and TRBJ2-3, is NAGVMQNPRHLVRRRGQEARLRCSPMKGHSHVYWYRQLPEEGLKFMVYLQKENIIDESGMPKERFSAEFPKEGPSILRIQQVVRGDSAAYFCASSPVGRGDTQYFGPGTRLTVL.

The chain recombines TRBV13 with TRBJ2-1, with TRBD2 identical over 14 bases. The V gene's germline CDR1 is PRHDT and CDR2 FYEKMQ (reference sequence). Trimming removed 5 bases from V and 9 bases from J; junction bases left unmatched: 9. This CDR3 has 16 residues. The CDR3, as DNA: TGTGCCAGCAGCCTGGGACTAGCGGGAGTTGTGGGTGAGCAGTTCTTC. Protein product: CASSLGLAGVVGEQFF.

This rearrangement joins TRBV12-5 to TRBJ2-1, with a possible D match to TRBD1 (6 bases). This CDR3 comprises 14 residues. V was shortened by 2 bases and J by 9 bases, with 14 bases between the two germline ends. The germline V gene encodes CDR1 LGHNT and CDR2 FRNRAP. The DNA for the CDR3 is TGTGCTAGTGGTTTGTCATACAGGGCGTCTGAGCAGTTCTTC. Its translation is CASGLSYRASEQFF.

The chain uses TRBV5-1 and TRBJ1-3, with a possible D match to TRBD1 (6 bases). Per the germline V gene, CDR1 is SGHRS and CDR2 is YFSETQ. The CDR3 is 16 amino acids. Trimming shortened V by 4 bases and J by 1 base, and 15 bases separated the two germline ends. The CDR3 DNA reads TGCGCCAGCAGCCGATCGGGAGGGGGGTCTGGAAACACCATATATTTT. Translating gives CASSRSGGGSGNTIYF.

This rearrangement joins TRBV18 to TRBJ2-3, with 11 bases identical to TRBD2. Germline-derived CDR1 and CDR2 are KGHSH and LQKENI. CDR3 length equals 17 residues. The V and J ends lost 5 bases and 1 base, in that order; junction bases with no gene match: 8. The CDR3 is CASSMTSGTSGTDTQYF. As DNA, the CDR3 is TGTGCCAGCTCAATGACTAGCGGGACATCGGGCACAGATACGCAGTATTTT.

A few counts support this clone. The chain carries TRBV5-1 and TRBJ2-2, with unresolved D. The CDR3 runs 15 residues. Germline CDR1 and CDR2: SGHRS and YFSETQ. V lost 0 bases and J 6 bases, leaving 12 bases between the germline ends. DNA of the CDR3: TGCGCCAGCAGCTTGGCTGGTAAAACGGCCGGGGAGCTGTTTTTT. Its protein is CASSLAGKTAGELFF.

This clone came up a few times. DNA for the CDR3: TGTGCCAGCTCATTCGGTTCGGGAATGGGGTCCGGGTACAATGAGCAGTTCTTC. It specifies CASSFGSGMGSGYNEQFF. V and J are TRBV18 and TRBJ2-1, with D maybe TRBD2 (5 bases). V lost 5 bases and J 4 bases, leaving 24 bases between the germline ends. Looked up from germline, CDR1 is KGHSH and CDR2 is LQKENI. The CDR3 has 18 residues.

This rearrangement joins TRBV28 to TRBJ1-6; D possibly corresponds to TRBD1 (6 bases). Germline V gives CDR1 MDHEN, CDR2 SYDVKM. The CDR3 has 19 amino acids. The germline V and J ends were trimmed by 7 bases and 4 bases, with 26 bases remaining between them. The CDR3 spells CASTLRGHPLGGYNSPLHF. In nucleotides, the CDR3 is TGTGCCAGCACCCTCCGGGGACACCCTTTAGGGGGTTATAATTCACCCCTCCACTTT.

The chain uses TRBV5-1 and TRBJ1-4; D possibly corresponds to TRBD1 (6 bases). The CDR3 totals 14 residues. Germline CDR1 reads SGHRS; CDR2 reads YFSETQ. V was cut by 1 base and J by 8 bases, with 12 bases left in between. The CDR3 DNA follows: TGCGCCAGCAGCTTGTTACAGGGTCAGGAAAAACTGTTTTTT. The encoded protein is CASSLLQGQEKLFF.

A few counts support this clone. The V and J genes are TRBV6-2 or TRBV6-3 and TRBJ2-5; D might be TRBD1 (6 bases). V shed 1 base and J shed 0 bases, with 9 bases lying between them. The germline V gene encodes CDR1 MNHEY and CDR2 SVGEGT. The CDR3 has 15 amino acids. In nucleotides, the CDR3 is TGTGCCAGCAGTTACTGGAACAGGGACCAAGAGACCCAGTACTTC. The encoded protein is CASSYWNRDQETQYF.